These T cell receptor beta chains were read from a single sample in a study of T cell responses to AZD1222 COVID-19 vaccine. Sequencing was performed with immunoSEQ multiplex PCR; in TCRdb, only in-frame clones are kept and a portion is missing. The sample holds 100,000 to 150,000 clones, around 88% seen once. This material consisted of peripheral blood, taken on day 0 of MenACWY control vaccination. These receptors came from an adult in good health. Both conserved end residues are part of each CDR3. The order of the fields is J gene, V gene, clone size, D gene, CDR3 DNA, CDR3 protein. A D gene is named only where the DNA matches it firmly. The size field is filled for only some rows; it gives once, few, many or a size class.

j_call: TRBJ1-1; v_call: TRBV6-5; clone_size: -; d_call: -; cdr3_nt: TGTGCCAGCAGGGGTCCGGAGGGATTGAACACTGAAGCTTTCTTT; cdr3_aa: CASRGPEGLNTEAFF
j_call: TRBJ1-3; v_call: TRBV4-1; clone_size: few; d_call: -; cdr3_nt: TGCGCCAGCAGCCACGGGACAGGAAACACCATATATTTT; cdr3_aa: CASSHGTGNTIYF
j_call: TRBJ1-6; v_call: TRBV7-9; clone_size: -; d_call: TRBD1; cdr3_nt: TGTGCCAGCAGCTTAGGGGGACAGAATTCACCCCTCCACTTT; cdr3_aa: CASSLGGQNSPLHF
j_call: TRBJ1-1; v_call: TRBV9; clone_size: -; d_call: -; cdr3_nt: TGTGCCAGCAGCGTAGGGGATAGGGTTGAAGCTTTCTTT; cdr3_aa: CASSVGDRVEAFF
j_call: TRBJ2-1; v_call: TRBV7-2; clone_size: -; d_call: TRBD2; cdr3_nt: TGTGCCAGCAGCTTCCCGGCGGGAGTAAGGGAGCAGTTCTTC; cdr3_aa: CASSFPAGVREQFF
j_call: TRBJ1-2; v_call: TRBV7-6; clone_size: -; d_call: TRBD1; cdr3_nt: TGTGCCAGCAGCTCTGGACAGGGCTATGGAGGCTACACCTTC; cdr3_aa: CASSSGQGYGGYTF
j_call: TRBJ2-1; v_call: TRBV13; clone_size: -; d_call: TRBD1; cdr3_nt: TGTGCCAGCAGCTTAAACAGGGGGCGCGAGCAGTTCTTC; cdr3_aa: CASSLNRGREQFF
j_call: TRBJ1-1; v_call: TRBV9; clone_size: -; d_call: -; cdr3_nt: TGTGCCAGCAGCGTAGAGGCGAACACTGAAGCTTTCTTT; cdr3_aa: CASSVEANTEAFF
j_call: TRBJ1-1; v_call: TRBV6-1; clone_size: -; d_call: -; cdr3_nt: TGTGCCAGCAGTGAAGAGAGGAGAGGGAACACTGAAGCTTTCTTT; cdr3_aa: CASSEERRGNTEAFF
j_call: TRBJ2-1; v_call: TRBV7-9; clone_size: -; d_call: -; cdr3_nt: TGTGCCAGCAGCTCCACTTGGGGGAGCTCCTACAATGAGCAGTTCTTC; cdr3_aa: CASSSTWGSSYNEQFF
j_call: TRBJ1-5; v_call: TRBV30; clone_size: -; d_call: TRBD1; cdr3_nt: TGTGCCTGGAGTGTACAGGGGTGGCAGCCCCAGCATTTT; cdr3_aa: CAWSVQGWQPQHF
j_call: TRBJ2-5; v_call: TRBV5-1; clone_size: -; d_call: TRBD2; cdr3_nt: TGCGCCAGCAGCTTTGGGACTAGCGGGAGAGAGACCCAGTACTTC; cdr3_aa: CASSFGTSGRETQYF
j_call: TRBJ2-1; v_call: TRBV6-5; clone_size: -; d_call: -; cdr3_nt: TGTGCCAGCAGTTTTAGGGGAAGGTACGACAATGAGCAGTTCTTC; cdr3_aa: CASSFRGRYDNEQFF
j_call: TRBJ1-2; v_call: TRBV11-1; clone_size: few; d_call: -; cdr3_nt: TGTGCCAGCAGCTTAGACCGGTTGTCAGGGAACTATGGCTACACCTTC; cdr3_aa: CASSLDRLSGNYGYTF
j_call: TRBJ1-1; v_call: TRBV10-3; clone_size: -; d_call: -; cdr3_nt: TGTGCCATCAGTTCATACATGACAGGACCGAACACTGAAGCTTTCTTT; cdr3_aa: CAISSYMTGPNTEAFF
j_call: TRBJ2-7; v_call: TRBV5-5; clone_size: -; d_call: TRBD1; cdr3_nt: TGTGCCAGCAGCCAAGAAACCCAGACAGGGTCCTACGAGCAGTACTTC; cdr3_aa: CASSQETQTGSYEQYF
j_call: TRBJ1-3; v_call: TRBV2; clone_size: few; d_call: TRBD1; cdr3_nt: TGTGCCAGTAGGACAGGGACCTTCTCTGGAAACACCATATATTTT; cdr3_aa: CASRTGTFSGNTIYF
j_call: TRBJ2-7; v_call: TRBV12-5; clone_size: -; d_call: TRBD2; cdr3_nt: TGTGCTTGTAGGCGGGGGGCCGGGGGCTCCTACGAGCAGTACTTC; cdr3_aa: CACRRGAGGSYEQYF
j_call: TRBJ2-1; v_call: TRBV11-3; clone_size: -; d_call: -; cdr3_nt: TGTGCCAGCAGCTTAGAGCTAGCGTCCTACAATGAGCAGTTCTTC; cdr3_aa: CASSLELASYNEQFF
j_call: TRBJ1-5; v_call: TRBV9; clone_size: -; d_call: -; cdr3_nt: TGTGCCAGCAGCGCGGGACAAACCGGGAATCAGCCCCAGCATTTT; cdr3_aa: CASSAGQTGNQPQHF